The 11 T cell receptor beta chains given below trace back to one sample, sequenced in a study of Ad26.COV2.S vaccination and SARS-CoV-2 variants. The sample's treatment: roughly 19 received Ad26.COV2.S at low or high dose, single or two shots; 5 received placebo; per-sample allocation not given. Specimens were obtained on day 63 following the first vaccine or placebo injection. Clones were read by immunoSEQ multiplex PCR, and TCRdb kept only the in-frame ones, dropping some. The repertoire includes about 350,000 clones, approximately 81% of them detected once, and around 3.3% sits in the top ten. This specimen consisted of peripheral blood, obtained in a trial of Ad26.COV2.S vaccine versus placebo. These receptors were obtained from a person aged 18-65 years who received the Ad26.COV2.S COVID-19 vaccine or a placebo.

The gene calls are TRBV4-1 and TRBJ2-1; 8 positions agree with TRBD1. Germline V lookup: CDR1 MGHRA, CDR2 YSYEKL. The V segment lost 2 bases and the J segment 7 bases; nucleotides outside the gene matches: 4. This CDR3 is 14 amino acids long. CDR3 amino acids: CASSQPTGVNEQFF. The CDR3 region has the DNA TGCGCCAGCAGCCAACCGACAGGGGTGAATGAGCAGTTCTTC.

V and J are TRBV4-1 and TRBJ1-1, with 7 positions matching TRBD1. V trimming: 6 bases; J trimming: 1 base; junction bases outside the gene matches: 5. The CDR3 contains 14 residues. The germline CDR1 and CDR2 sequences are MGHRA and YSYEKL. CDR3 bases: TGCGCCAGCAGGGGCCGACAGGGGAACACTGAAGCTTTCTTT. Translating it yields CASRGRQGNTEAFF.

The chain uses TRBV5-1 and TRBJ2-3; TRBD2 matches 11 bases. CDR1 is SGHRS, CDR2 YFSETQ, per germline. CDR3 length equals 15 residues. Trimming cost V 3 bases and J 3 bases; bases outside gene matches: 3. CDR3 sequence: CASSYTSGGTDTQYF. Written as DNA, the CDR3 is TGCGCCAGCAGCTATACTAGCGGGGGAACAGATACGCAGTATTTT.

Remarks on this clone: A much larger clonotype is one base distant, so this may be a read error. V is TRBV28 and J is TRBJ2-2; D ambiguous. The CDR3 contains 11 residues. Trimming shortened V by 1 base and J by 7 bases, and 1 base separated the two germline ends. Germline lookup yields CDR1 MDHEN and CDR2 SYDVKM. In DNA form, the CDR3 reads TGTGCCAGCAGTTTATTCGGGGAGCTGTTTTTT. Translating it yields CASSLFGELFF.

This rearrangement joins TRBV7-2 to TRBJ1-5; 8 nucleotides line up with TRBD1. The CDR3 totals 15 residues. The germline gives CDR1 SGHTA, CDR2 FQGNSA. V lost 1 base, J lost 5 bases, and 4 bases stayed unmatched. The CDR3 loop reads CASSLGTGGYQPQHF. In DNA, the CDR3 is TGTGCCAGCAGCTTAGGCACAGGGGGATATCAGCCCCAGCATTTT.

This chain uses TRBV12-5 with TRBJ1-1; D is ambiguous. The V gene lost 6 bases and the J gene lost 3 bases, with 17 bases spanning the gap. Germline assignment: CDR1 LGHNT and CDR2 FRNRAP. There are 15 residues in the CDR3. The CDR3 sequence is CASGNPGGYHTEAFF. The CDR3 DNA reads as TGTGCTAGTGGGAACCCCGGAGGGTACCACACTGAAGCTTTCTTT.

The chain carries TRBV5-6 and TRBJ2-7, with 7 bases lining up with TRBD2. This CDR3 is built from 15 residues. With V trimmed by 4 bases and J by 12 bases, 19 bases remained unmatched. CDR1 SGHDT and CDR2 YYEEEE come from the germline V gene. DNA of the CDR3: TGTGCCAGCAGCAGAGGGACTACCCTCACGATTCGGCCGTACTTC. Protein product: CASSRGTTLTIRPYF. The complete variable domain, with remaining parts taken from reference TRBV5-6 and TRBJ2-7, reads DAGVTQSPTHLIKTRGQQVTLRCSPKSGHDTVSWYQQALGQGPQFIFQYYEEEERQRGNFPDRFSGHQFPNYSSELNVNALLLGDSALYLCASSRGTTLTIRPYFGPGTRLTVT.

This chain uses TRBV5-1 with TRBJ1-2; no definite D call. Germline V gives CDR1 SGHRS, CDR2 YFSETQ. This CDR3 region has 13 residues. Trimming took off 2 bases at V and 2 bases at J, with 7 bases between the two ends. The CDR3: CASSFGGNYGYTF. CDR3 DNA sequence: TGCGCCAGCAGCTTTGGCGGAAACTATGGCTACACCTTC.

The chain is built from TRBV27 and TRBJ2-2; 12 bases align to TRBD2. V shed 5 bases and J 5 bases; nucleotides not matched to a gene: 9. Germline V gene lookup returns CDR1 MNHEY and CDR2 SMNVEV (reference sequence). The CDR3 consists of 17 residues. This CDR3 is CASSGTSGRLWTGELFF. The CDR3 nucleotides read TGTGCCAGCAGTGGGACTAGCGGGCGGTTGTGGACCGGGGAGCTGTTTTTT.

The chain has TRBV6-2 or TRBV6-3 and TRBJ1-1; D is perhaps TRBD1 (5 bases). CDR1 is MNHEY and CDR2 is SVGEGT in the germline V gene. CDR3 length: 16 amino acids. Trimming removed 2 bases from V and 0 bases from J, with 13 bases in between. CDR3 in DNA: TGTGCCAGCAGTTACAAGAGGGGACTCATGAACACTGAAGCTTTCTTT. Protein sequence: CASSYKRGLMNTEAFF.

The V gene is TRBV5-1, the J gene TRBJ2-5; TRBD2 matches 11 bases. The trim removed 4 bases at V and 4 bases at J, leaving 15 bases unmatched. Germline V gene data show CDR1 as SGHRS and CDR2 as YFSETQ. The CDR3 extends over 18 amino acids. This CDR3 reads CASSPPLGLAGGGETQYF. CDR3 nucleotides: TGCGCCAGCAGCCCCCCTCTTGGGCTAGCGGGGGGCGGAGAGACCCAGTACTTC.